This entry lists 15 T cell receptor beta chains sequenced from one sample in a study of identical twins. TCRdb re-analysed the 5' RACE reads in MiXCR, keeping a single row per CDR3 protein. The sample consists of 1.5 million or so distinct CDR3 sequences, about 32% of them appearing once. Specimen: cord blood. Source of these receptors: a newborn girl in good health.

This clonotype appeared a few times. The CDR3 DNA reads as TGTGCCAGCAGTTTATTCCAGGGGCGCTACGGTTACTACGAGCAGTACTTC. This sequence encodes CASSLFQGRYGYYEQYF. This chain uses TRBV27 with TRBJ2-7; TRBD1 might be the D (6 bases). Germline CDR1 and CDR2: MNHEY and SMNVEV (reference sequence). The V end was cut by 1 base, the J end by 3 bases, with 19 bases between. This CDR3 is 17 amino acids long.

This clonotype was picked up a small number of times. The chain combines TRBV15 with TRBJ1-2; 7 bases line up with TRBD1. The junction had 9 bases not matched to a gene; V was cut back by 8 bases and J by 0 bases. The V gene's germline CDR1 is LNHNV and CDR2 YYDKDF (reference sequence). This CDR3 region has 15 residues. The CDR3 DNA is TGTGCCACCCGTCCCGGGACAGTTTCTAACTATGGCTACACCTTC. Encoded protein: CATRPGTVSNYGYTF.

Turning to this clonotype: A single base separates this from a much larger clone, so it may be a read error. V and J are TRBV28 and TRBJ2-5; D is undetermined. Trimming took off 4 bases at V and 11 bases at J, with 17 bases between the two ends. CDR1 and CDR2 from the germline V gene are MDHEN and SYDVKM. The CDR3 has 13 amino acids. CDR3 DNA: TGTGCCAGCAGTTCGGCGGTTCGTAATGAGCAGTACTTC. The encoded protein is CASSSAVRNEQYF.

This chain joins TRBV6-5 and TRBJ2-7, with D perhaps matching TRBD1 (6 bases). The germline V and J ends were trimmed by 0 bases and 2 bases, with 11 bases remaining between them. The CDR3 loop spans 15 amino acids. CDR1 MNHEY and CDR2 SVGAGI come from the germline V gene. The CDR3 sequence is CASSYSTGTPYEQYF. The CDR3 region has the DNA TGTGCCAGCAGTTACTCCACAGGGACCCCCTACGAGCAGTACTTC.

V usage is TRBV5-1 and J usage is TRBJ2-1; no reliable D call. From germline, CDR1 is SGHRS and CDR2 YFSETQ. V lost 3 bases and J lost 5, with 15 bases in between. The CDR3 has 15 residues. The chain's CDR3 is CASSSRALGDNEQFF. In DNA, the CDR3 is TGCGCCAGCAGCTCCCGGGCCCTCGGAGACAATGAGCAGTTCTTC.

This clonotype has just a few counts. The chain employs TRBV25-1 and TRBJ2-4, with D perhaps given as TRBD1 or TRBD2 (5 bases each). Germline lookup yields CDR1 MGHDK and CDR2 SYGVNS. V was pared by 8 bases and J by 2 bases, with 16 bases between. The CDR3 is 15 residues long. CDR3 loop: CASFIVRGPKNIQYF. In DNA form, the CDR3 reads TGTGCCAGCTTTATCGTCCGGGGACCCAAAAACATTCAGTACTTC.

This clonotype has just a few counts. J is TRBJ2-1 and V is TRBV10-3; 9 positions agree with TRBD2. The CDR3 length is 16 residues. The V gene end was trimmed by 5 bases and the J gene end by 0 bases; junction bases not matched to a gene: 5. The germline gives CDR1 ENHRY, CDR2 SYGVKD. The CDR3 region has the DNA TGTGCCATCAGTCAGAATAGCGGGGGCTCCTACAATGAGCAGTTCTTC. Amino acid sequence: CAISQNSGGSYNEQFF.

The gene calls are TRBV28 and TRBJ2-1; 8 nucleotides align to TRBD2. Germline values: CDR1 MDHEN, CDR2 SYDVKM. CDR3 size: 20 residues. The V and J ends lost 6 bases and 2 bases, in that order; junction bases with no gene match: 21. The CDR3 DNA sequence: TGTGCCAGCAGCCCCTCAGGCAGGTTAATAGCGGGAAGTCCCTACAATGAGCAGTTCTTC. This encodes CASSPSGRLIAGSPYNEQFF.

This clonotype was observed once. With a much larger clone just one base away, this may be a read error. This chain links TRBV7-2 with TRBJ1-5; 12 bases line up with TRBD1. Trimming removed 5 bases from V and 5 bases from J; junction bases left unmatched: 1. Germline assignment: CDR1 SGHTA and CDR2 FQGNSA. The CDR3 is made up of 14 amino acids. CDR3 region: CASSGTGGDQPQHF. CDR3 DNA sequence: TGTGCCAGCAGCGGGACAGGGGGCGATCAGCCCCAGCATTTT.

The chain joins TRBV27 to TRBJ2-5; 10 positions match TRBD1. This CDR3 spans 18 amino acids. The V gene end was trimmed by 4 bases and the J gene end by 11 bases; junction bases not matched to a gene: 22. From germline, CDR1 is MNHEY and CDR2 SMNVEV (reference sequence). The CDR3 nucleotides are TGTGCCAGCAGTTCAGACAGGGGGCTTGGCGTCCGCTACAATGAGCAGTACTTC. This encodes CASSSDRGLGVRYNEQYF.

In its sample, this clonotype was seen many times. This chain joins TRBV14 and TRBJ2-7; no clear D gene. The V and J ends lost 9 bases and 1 base respectively, with 13 bases between them. CDR1 is SGHDN and CDR2 is FVKESK in the germline V gene. The CDR3 spans 13 residues. The CDR3 spells CASSEAVSYEQYF. CDR3 in DNA: TGTGCCAGTTCCGAGGCAGTGTCCTACGAGCAGTACTTC.

J is TRBJ1-5 and V is TRBV20-1; 8 bases are a match to TRBD1. This CDR3 contains 15 residues. V lost 3 bases, J lost 3 bases, and 7 bases stayed unmatched. Germline assignment: CDR1 DFQATT and CDR2 SNEGSKA (reference sequence). The CDR3 is CSASPGTGTNQPQHF. CDR3 sequence (DNA): TGCAGTGCTAGCCCAGGGACAGGCACCAATCAGCCCCAGCATTTT.

The genes are TRBV5-5 and TRBJ1-2; D might be TRBD1 (6 bases). The CDR3 is made up of 14 amino acids. V was clipped by 6 bases and J by 2 bases, with 14 bases between them. Germline V gene sequence: CDR1 SGHKS, CDR2 YYEKEE (reference sequence). In DNA form, the CDR3 reads TGTGCCAGCACCCCACAGGGTGGGAACTATGGCTACACCTTC. Translation gives CASTPQGGNYGYTF.

The V call is TRBV4-1, the J call TRBJ2-1, with 11 bases lining up with TRBD2. The CDR3 spans 16 residues. V trimming: 2 bases; J trimming: 8 bases; junction bases outside the gene matches: 8. Germline V lookup: CDR1 MGHRA, CDR2 YSYEKL. This chain's CDR3 is CASSQTGTSGTDEQFF. CDR3 nucleotides: TGCGCCAGCAGCCAAACCGGGACTAGCGGTACCGATGAGCAGTTCTTC.

This clonotype has ten or more counts. The chain links TRBV11-2 to TRBJ2-3; TRBD2 might be the D (5 bases). The CDR3 covers 12 residues. CDR1 is SGHAT and CDR2 is FQNNGV in the germline V gene. Trimming shortened V by 5 bases and J by 8 bases, and 11 bases separated the two germline ends. CDR3 DNA sequence: TGTGCCAGCAGCCCCACTAGGGCTACGCAGTATTTT. The encoded protein is CASSPTRATQYF.